This T cell receptor beta chain was obtained from a study of blood T cell repertoires in COVID-19. Across the whole study: COVID-19 samples from acute and convalescent phases originated in the United States, Italy and Spain. In each case, the material was cDNA or gDNA derived from T cells, B-cell-depleted T cells, or PBMCs.

In the authors' workflow: Amplification with reference gene primers provided the estimates of nucleated cell counts. Method: immunoSEQ multiplex PCR; TCRdb's copy keeps in-frame clones and lacks some. D and trimming were read from the DNA, whereas the V and J calls and clone size are those reported in that table. The sample shows 200,000 to 250,000 clones, over 60% of them seen only once. The CDR3 is made up of 15 amino acids. Germline V gene sequence: CDR1 SGHRS, CDR2 YFSETQ. V was shortened by 4 bases and J by 9 bases, with 17 bases between the two germline ends. The receptor's source is a woman aged 70-85 years with acute or convalescent COVID-19. This chain joins TRBV5-1 and TRBJ1-6; D is possibly TRBD1 (6 bases). Sequenced material: peripheral blood. The CDR3 loop reads CASSRGQSSGSPLHF. CDR3 in DNA: TGCGCCAGCAGCCGGGGACAATCGAGTGGTTCACCCCTCCACTTT. The full variable domain, completed using reference TRBV5-1 and TRBJ1-6, is KAGVTQTPRYLIKTRGQQVTLSCSPISGHRSVSWYQQTPGQGLQFLFEYFSETQRNKGNFPGRFSGRQFSNSRSEMNVSTLELGDSALYLCASSRGQSSGSPLHFGNGTRLTVT.